The text below deals with one TCR beta chain. Its matching antigen is unknown. This sample stems from a study of regulatory T cells in long-lasting Graves disease. Study-level findings and limits: Sample size was small, which may have lowered accuracy.

Germline V gene data show CDR1 as SGHRS and CDR2 as YFSETQ. The CDR3 totals 15 residues. Trimming took 4 bases from V and 0 from J, leaving 13 bases between them. Documented time point: newly diagnosed GD, antithyroid drugs for less than 3 months. Generation of the TCR library employed RNA extracted from PBMCs. The authors drew patients from an endocrinology department in Xi'an, China. TCR beta libraries were built with iRepertoire HTBI primers and Arm-PCR of CDR3 regions. TCRdb re-called the multiplex PCR reads with MiXCR, one entry per CDR3 protein. This repertoire shows about 440,000 distinct CDR3 sequences, around 17% found once; its top ten account for roughly 23%. This sample also belongs to another study, concerning T cells in Graves' hyperthyroidism and ophthalmopathy. As that study records: Disease duration under 2 months; hyperthyroidism patients were aged 18 to 65.

The rearrangement joins TRBV5-1 to TRBJ2-5; a possible D gene is TRBD2 (6 bases). This TCR derives from a woman aged 18-29 years with Graves disease. The source material was peripheral blood mononuclear cells (PBMCs), sampled at new diagnosis, from a patient treated with antithyroid drugs. Here the CDR3 reads CASSGRTTYQETQYF. The CDR3 nucleotides are TGCGCCAGCAGCGGGCGGACTACCTACCAAGAGACCCAGTACTTC. Full variable domain (remainder filled in from reference TRBV5-1 and TRBJ2-5): KAGVTQTPRYLIKTRGQQVTLSCSPISGHRSVSWYQQTPGQGLQFLFEYFSETQRNKGNFPGRFSGRQFSNSRSEMNVSTLELGDSALYLCASSGRTTYQETQYFGPGTRLLVL.